This section outlines one TCR beta chain sequence together with its context. V lost 4 bases and J lost 3; bases outside the gene matches: 11. In germline, CDR1 is MNHEY, CDR2 SMNVEV (reference sequence). The CDR3 length is 17 residues. The data stem from a study of cytomegalovirus exposure and HLA in healthy donors. TCRdb keeps only in-frame clones here, not all; method: immunoSEQ multiplex PCR. The sample has about 72,000 clones, around 95% seen once. The chain is built from TRBV27 and TRBJ2-3; 9 bases map to TRBD2. This receptor was obtained from a woman between 18 and 29 years old in good health and CMV-seropositive. Sequenced: PBMCs. CDR3 amino acids: CASSYRGGVGETDTQYF. The DNA of the CDR3 is TGTGCCAGCAGTTACCGCGGGGGGGTAGGAGAGACAGATACGCAGTATTTT.